The sequence of this T cell receptor beta chain was determined in a study of blood T cell repertoires in COVID-19. Study-level background: Italy, Spain and the United States were the sources of the convalescent and acute COVID-19 samples. The analysed material was cDNA or gDNA that came from T cells, B-cell-depleted T cells, or PBMCs.

V was trimmed by 4 bases and J by 5 bases, leaving 12 bases between them. This CDR3 is built from 13 residues. The germline gives CDR1 SGHKS, CDR2 YYEKEE (reference sequence). TCRdb's table, derived via immunoSEQ multiplex PCR, lists solely in-frame clones and lacks some. In the table there are tens of thousands of clones, 86% of which are singletons. Sequenced input: peripheral blood. The rearrangement uses TRBV5-5 and TRBJ1-1; D gene ambiguous. The TCR sequence derives from a man at least 80 years old with active COVID-19. The CDR3 reads CASSPTAVTEAFF. CDR3 coding DNA: TGTGCCAGCAGCCCCACTGCCGTAACTGAAGCTTTCTTT.